Sequencing of this T cell receptor beta chain was carried out in a study of OX40 agonist ivuxolimab in advanced cancers. Study-level background: Ivuxolimab was an agonistic, fully human IgG2 monoclonal antibody directed against OX40 (CD134), a costimulatory receptor. Patients were allowed to have had prior anti-PD-1, anti-PD-L1 or anti-CTLA-4 therapy, and roughly two fifths of the dose-escalation patients had been treated with checkpoint inhibitors. The monotherapy dose-escalation portion (N ≈ 56 patients) of the phase I ivuxolimab trial is reported in the paper. In the dose-escalation cohort, 75% to 90% of patients were male, and the mean age was roughly 60 years with a range of about 20 to 80. Intravenous ivuxolimab was administered to patients every 2 weeks at six dose levels: 0.01, 0.1, 0.3, 1.5, 3 and 10 mg/kg. The point of sequencing TCRbeta in the periphery was to test whether ivuxolimab changed TCR sequence diversity and drove clonal T-cell expansion. Of the roughly 50 dose-escalation patients, hepatocellular carcinoma was present in around 19, melanoma in roughly 15, renal cell carcinoma in 9 and head and neck cancer in 9. Three dose-escalation patients achieved partial responses, one with hepatocellular carcinoma and two with cutaneous melanoma. Summary of the overall study and its limitations: Low levels of normalized T-cell clonal expansion were also shown by some nonresponding patients. After ivuxolimab, more expanded clones were found on average in CD8+ T cells than in CD4+ T cells. At doses from 0.1 to 3.0 mg/kg, clonal expansion was seen in both CD4+ and CD8+ blood T cells between baseline and week 6. Which antigens the clonally expanded peripheral T cells were specific for was not determined. Partial responders in the 0.1-3.0 mg/kg groups had among the lowest normalized peripheral clonal expansion, especially among CD8+ T cells.

Genomic DNA was extracted from sorted cells for sequencing of the TCRbeta CDR3 region. The immunoSEQ Assay was used to sequence the TCRbeta CDR3 regions. Sourced from immuneACCESS, this table was stored by TCRdb with only in-frame sequences that have V and J called. A share of the clones is absent; for the studies checked, an unresolved V gene accounts for under half, and the remainder has no known explanation. The sample profile shows some 74,000 clones; about 87% of them were found once. Around 0.98% of the sample goes to the ten largest clones. A word on this clone: What this receptor recognizes is not known. No qualities accompany the bases; no much larger clone lies one base away.

Patients with autoimmune disease history or receiving systemic immunosuppression were excluded from the trial. Peripheral blood for TCR sequencing was drawn from every dose cohort at baseline, at cycle 4 day 1 and at cycle 7 day 1. The samples were drawn from a first-in-human, open-label, multicenter phase I dose-escalation trial of ivuxolimab. Adults with locally advanced or metastatic head and neck squamous cell, hepatocellular, melanoma or renal cell carcinoma were enrolled in the trial. Before TCR sequencing, CD4+ T cells and CD8+ T cells from peripheral blood were sorted into separate populations. This clonotype was obtained from an adult with an advanced solid tumor such as melanoma, head and neck, liver or kidney cancer. Sequenced here: CD4+ or CD8+ T cells sorted from blood, sampled in a trial of the OX40 agonist ivuxolimab.

The DNA sequence follows: TGTGCCAGCAGCTTAAGTAGACTGGATGAGCAGTTCTTC. This encodes CASSLSRLDEQFF. The V and J segments used are TRBV7-2 and TRBJ2-1; no D gene is confidently identified. CDR1 and CDR2, per the germline V gene, are SGHTA and FQGNSA. From the cysteine through the phenylalanine, the CDR3 covers 13 amino acids. Of all the DNA, just the CDR3 is kept, 39 bases in frame from base 1. Relative to germline, V is 2 bases shorter and J is 8 bases shorter, with 10 bases between their ends.